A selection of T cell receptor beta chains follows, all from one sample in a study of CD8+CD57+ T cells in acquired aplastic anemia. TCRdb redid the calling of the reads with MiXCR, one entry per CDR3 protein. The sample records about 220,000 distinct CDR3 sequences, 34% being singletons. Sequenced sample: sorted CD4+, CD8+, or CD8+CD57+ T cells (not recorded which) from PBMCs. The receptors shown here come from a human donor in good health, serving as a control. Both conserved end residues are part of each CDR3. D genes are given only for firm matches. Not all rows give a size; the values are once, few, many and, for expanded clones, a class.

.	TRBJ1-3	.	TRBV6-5	TGTGCCAGCACTCGGGACGGAACCATATATTTT	CASTRDGTIYF
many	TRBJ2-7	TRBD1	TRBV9	TGTGCCAGCAGGCCCGGGACAGCGCGGAACCACGAGCAGTACTTC	CASRPGTARNHEQYF
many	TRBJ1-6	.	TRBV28	TGTGCCAGCAGTTTAGGCGGCAGCACCAATTCACCCCTCCACTTT	CASSLGGSTNSPLHF
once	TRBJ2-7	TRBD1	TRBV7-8	TGTGCCAGCAGCAAAGACAGGGACTACGAGCAGTACTTC	CASSKDRDYEQYF
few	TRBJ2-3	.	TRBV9	TGTGCCAGCAGCGTATCACCTCGCACAGATACGCAGTATTTT	CASSVSPRTDTQYF
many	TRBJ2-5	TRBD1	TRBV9	TGTGCCAGCAGCGTCGACGGGGGACAGGGTTTGTGGGAGACCCAGTACTTC	CASSVDGGQGLWETQYF
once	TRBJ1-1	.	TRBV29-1	TGCAGCGTTGGAGTGTCTTCGGGGGCGAGGGGCTCGACTGAAGCTTTCTTT	CSVGVSSGARGSTEAFF
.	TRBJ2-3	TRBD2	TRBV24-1	TGTGCCACCAGTGATACGGGACTAGCGGTGAACACAGATACGCAGTATTTT	CATSDTGLAVNTDTQYF
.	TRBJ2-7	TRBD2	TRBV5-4	TGTGCCAGCAGCTTGGATAGCGGGGTCTACGAGCAGTACTTC	CASSLDSGVYEQYF
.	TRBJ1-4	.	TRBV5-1	TGCGCCAGCAGCTTGGGCCTGGGGTTCGTAGAGGAAAAACTGTTTTTT	CASSLGLGFVEEKLFF
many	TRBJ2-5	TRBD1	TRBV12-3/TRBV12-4	TGTGCCAGCAGTTTAGGAGGGGGCGCGAAGACCCAGTACTTC	CASSLGGGAKTQYF
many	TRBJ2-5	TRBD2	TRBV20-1	TGCAGTGCTAGAGATCCGACTAGCGGAACCCAAGAGACCCAGTACTTC	CSARDPTSGTQETQYF
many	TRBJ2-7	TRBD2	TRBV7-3	TGTGCCAGCAGCTTAAAGCCTGCGGGAGGGCCCTACGAGCAGTACTTC	CASSLKPAGGPYEQYF
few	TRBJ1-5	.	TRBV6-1	TGTGCCAGCAGTGGATTACTGGGCCTCATTGGACAGCCCCAGCATTTT	CASSGLLGLIGQPQHF
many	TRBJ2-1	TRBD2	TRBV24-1	TGTGCCACCAGTGATCCGGGACTATACAATGAGCAGTTCTTC	CATSDPGLYNEQFF
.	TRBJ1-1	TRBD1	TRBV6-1	TGTGCCAGCAGTGAAGTACAGGGGGCTGGCTATGAAGCTTTCTTT	CASSEVQGAGYEAFF
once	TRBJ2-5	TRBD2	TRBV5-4	TGTGCCAGCAGCTCAACAAGCGGGAGTTTCGGGACCCAGTACTTC	CASSSTSGSFGTQYF
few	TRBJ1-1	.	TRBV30	TGTGCCTGGGGTGGACTACGGGCGCATCGGACTGAAGCTTTCTTT	CAWGGLRAHRTEAFF
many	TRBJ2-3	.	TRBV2	TGTGCCAGCAGTCCTAGCGTAGGAACAAATACGCAGTATTTT	CASSPSVGTNTQYF
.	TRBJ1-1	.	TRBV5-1	TGCGCCAGCAGCTTGTTTTCCGCAGAGAGCACTGAAGCTTTCTTT	CASSLFSAESTEAFF
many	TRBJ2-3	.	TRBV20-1	TGCAGTGCTAGGACAGGAACTAGCACAGATACGCAGTATTTT	CSARTGTSTDTQYF
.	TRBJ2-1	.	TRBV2	TGTGCCAGCAGTGGGAGGGTCAGCTCCTACGATGAGCAGTTCTTC	CASSGRVSSYDEQFF
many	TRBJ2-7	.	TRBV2	TGTGCCAGTCTTTATGCGGAGGGAAGCTCCTACGAGCAGTACTTC	CASLYAEGSSYEQYF
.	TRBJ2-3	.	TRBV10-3	TGTGCCATCAGCCCTACTCTAGCGCCCACAGATACGCAGTATTTT	CAISPTLAPTDTQYF
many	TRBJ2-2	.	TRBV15	TGTGCCACCAGCAGAGCCCGTCTTATTCCCGGGGAGCTGTTTTTT	CATSRARLIPGELFF
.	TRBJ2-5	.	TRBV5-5	TGTGCCAGCAGTCCCGGCAGGACATTAATGGAGACCCAGTACTTC	CASSPGRTLMETQYF
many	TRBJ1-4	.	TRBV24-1	TGTGCCACCAGTGATTTGAGGGGAGGGGAAGCAACTAATGAAAAACTGTTTTTT	CATSDLRGGEATNEKLFF
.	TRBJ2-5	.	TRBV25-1	TGTGCCAGCAGCTTGGAGGCAGGGAATCACGAGACCCAGTACTTC	CASSLEAGNHETQYF
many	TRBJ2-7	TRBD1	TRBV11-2	TGTGCCAGCAGCTGGGGACAGGGGTTGGAGTACTTC	CASSWGQGLEYF
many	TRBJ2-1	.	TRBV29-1	TGCAGCGTTGAACCAGACCGAACTGAGCAGTTCTTC	CSVEPDRTEQFF
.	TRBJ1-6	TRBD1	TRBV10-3	TGTGCCATCAGCGCTGGGACAGGGTCGGGTTCACCCCTCCACTTT	CAISAGTGSGSPLHF
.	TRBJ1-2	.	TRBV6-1	TGTGCCAGCAGCGGACCCTGGCTGGATAACTATGGCTACACCTTC	CASSGPWLDNYGYTF
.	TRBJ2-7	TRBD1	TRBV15	TGTGCCACCAGCAGAAGACAGGGGGCTAGCGGCGAGCAGTACTTC	CATSRRQGASGEQYF
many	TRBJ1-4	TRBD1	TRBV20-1	TGCAGTGCTGGGGTTAGGGACAGGGCTAATGAAAAACTGTTTTTT	CSAGVRDRANEKLFF
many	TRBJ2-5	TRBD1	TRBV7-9	TGTGCCAGCAGCTTAGATACCAGGTGGACAGGAAAAGAGACCCAGTACTTC	CASSLDTRWTGKETQYF
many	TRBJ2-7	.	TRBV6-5	TGTGCCAGCAGTTACTCCATCCTACAGGGGCAGTACTTC	CASSYSILQGQYF
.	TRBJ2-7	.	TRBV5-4	TGTGCCAGCAGCTTGGCGACAGCGTCCTACGAGCAGTACTTC	CASSLATASYEQYF
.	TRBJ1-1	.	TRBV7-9	TGTGCCAGCAGCTCAGAAAATTTCGGGACTGAAGCTTTCTTT	CASSSENFGTEAFF
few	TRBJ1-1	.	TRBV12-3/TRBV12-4	TGTGCCAGCAGTTTCGACGAATGGGGTTTCGGTTCCGGGGAGGACACTGAAGCTTTCTTT	CASSFDEWGFGSGEDTEAFF
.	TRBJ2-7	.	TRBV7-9	TGTGCCAGCACCTTTCGTGACGAGCAGTACTTC	CASTFRDEQYF
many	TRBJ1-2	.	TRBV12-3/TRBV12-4	TGTGCCAGCAGTTTATCCGGGGGATTTGGCTACACCTTC	CASSLSGGFGYTF
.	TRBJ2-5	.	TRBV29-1	TGCAGCGTTGACGACCCGGGAAGGACAGAGACCCAGTACTTC	CSVDDPGRTETQYF
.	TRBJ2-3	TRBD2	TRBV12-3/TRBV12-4	TGTGCCAGCAGTTCGGGACTAGCGGGAGGGGTAGATACGCAGTATTTT	CASSSGLAGGVDTQYF
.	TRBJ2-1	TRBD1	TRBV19	TGTGCCAGTAGTAGGGGCAAACCGGGACAGGTGGTGCGTAACAATGAGCAGTTCTTC	CASSRGKPGQVVRNNEQFF
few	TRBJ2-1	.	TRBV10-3	TGTGCCATCCCCGGACCCGCCGGCTCCTACAATGAGCAGTTCTTC	CAIPGPAGSYNEQFF
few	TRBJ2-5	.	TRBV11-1	TGTGCCAGCAGCTTAGACGGAGGCAGCCAAGAGACCCAGTACTTC	CASSLDGGSQETQYF
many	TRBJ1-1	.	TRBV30	TGTGCCTGGGACCGAGTGAACACTGAAGCTTTCTTT	CAWDRVNTEAFF
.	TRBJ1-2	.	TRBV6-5	TGTGCCAGCAGCTACACAGACAGCGCCGGCTACACCTTC	CASSYTDSAGYTF
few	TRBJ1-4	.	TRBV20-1	TGCAGTGCCAACCCCCCGGGAGAAAATGAAAAACTGTTTTTT	CSANPPGENEKLFF
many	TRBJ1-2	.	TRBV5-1	TGCGCCAGCAGCTTGGGGACACCTATGGACTACACCTTC	CASSLGTPMDYTF
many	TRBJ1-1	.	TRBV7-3	TGTGCCAGCAGCTTAACTCCGAACACTGAAGCTTTCTTT	CASSLTPNTEAFF
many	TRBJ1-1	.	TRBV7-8	TGTGCCAGCCTTTTTAGGGGCACCCTCTTGAACACTGAAGCTTTCTTT	CASLFRGTLLNTEAFF
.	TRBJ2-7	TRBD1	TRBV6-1	TGTGCCAGCAGTGGGGACAGGGGGGACTACGAGCAGTACTTC	CASSGDRGDYEQYF
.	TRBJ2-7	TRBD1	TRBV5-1	TGCGCCAGCAGCTCCCGTACAGGGGGGCTCAAACTTTCCTACGAGCAGTACTTC	CASSSRTGGLKLSYEQYF
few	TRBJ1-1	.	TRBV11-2	TGTGCCAGCAGCTTATCTGGGGGTGATGGCACTGAAGCTTTCTTT	CASSLSGGDGTEAFF
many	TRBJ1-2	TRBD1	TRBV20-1	TGCAGTGCTACGCGACAGGGAGTGGACTATGGCTACACCTTC	CSATRQGVDYGYTF
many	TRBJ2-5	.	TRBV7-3	TGTGCCAGCAGCTTAAGTCCTCAAGAGACCCAGTACTTC	CASSLSPQETQYF